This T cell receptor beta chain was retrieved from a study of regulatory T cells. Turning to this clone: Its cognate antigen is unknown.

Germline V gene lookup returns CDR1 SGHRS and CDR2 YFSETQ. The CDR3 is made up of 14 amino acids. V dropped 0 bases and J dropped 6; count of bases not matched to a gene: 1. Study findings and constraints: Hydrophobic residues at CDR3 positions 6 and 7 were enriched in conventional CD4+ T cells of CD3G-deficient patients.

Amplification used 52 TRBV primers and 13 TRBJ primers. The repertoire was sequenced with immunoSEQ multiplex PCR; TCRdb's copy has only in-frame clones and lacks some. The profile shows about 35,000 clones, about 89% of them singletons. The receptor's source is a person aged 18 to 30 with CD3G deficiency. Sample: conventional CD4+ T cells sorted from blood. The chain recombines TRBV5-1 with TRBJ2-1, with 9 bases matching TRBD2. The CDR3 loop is CASSLGGRGNEQFF. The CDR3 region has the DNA TGCGCCAGCAGCTTGGGCGGGAGGGGCAATGAGCAGTTCTTC.